What follows describes a single T cell receptor beta chain. At one of its ends the junction is not consistent with the germline gene, which may arise from a read error. This sample stems from a study of tumor-infiltrating lymphocytes in primary liver carcinoma. Starting material of 500 to 600 ng total RNA yielded TCR beta cDNA via a constant-region primer. Generation of the TCR beta libraries relied on three nested multiplex PCR rounds using slightly modified ARM-PCR. TCRdb analysed the multiplex PCR reads with MiXCR anew, one entry per CDR3 protein. The data contain fewer than 350,000 distinct CDR3 sequences, roughly 61% of them singletons. Blood RNA was derived from unsorted whole blood, and germline DNA was extracted too. The sequence came from a man between 35 and 55 years old with primary liver carcinoma and hepatitis B virus infection. Sequenced material: peripheral blood.

The CDR3, as DNA: TGTGCCAGTAGCCCGACTAGTGGTGGCCTTAGTCGGCAGCTCTTC. Protein product: CASSPTSGGLSRQLF. The chain joins TRBV7-6 to TRBJ2-1, with D tentatively TRBD2 (6 bases). Germline V CDR1 and CDR2: SGHVS, FNYEAQ. The CDR3 runs 15 residues.